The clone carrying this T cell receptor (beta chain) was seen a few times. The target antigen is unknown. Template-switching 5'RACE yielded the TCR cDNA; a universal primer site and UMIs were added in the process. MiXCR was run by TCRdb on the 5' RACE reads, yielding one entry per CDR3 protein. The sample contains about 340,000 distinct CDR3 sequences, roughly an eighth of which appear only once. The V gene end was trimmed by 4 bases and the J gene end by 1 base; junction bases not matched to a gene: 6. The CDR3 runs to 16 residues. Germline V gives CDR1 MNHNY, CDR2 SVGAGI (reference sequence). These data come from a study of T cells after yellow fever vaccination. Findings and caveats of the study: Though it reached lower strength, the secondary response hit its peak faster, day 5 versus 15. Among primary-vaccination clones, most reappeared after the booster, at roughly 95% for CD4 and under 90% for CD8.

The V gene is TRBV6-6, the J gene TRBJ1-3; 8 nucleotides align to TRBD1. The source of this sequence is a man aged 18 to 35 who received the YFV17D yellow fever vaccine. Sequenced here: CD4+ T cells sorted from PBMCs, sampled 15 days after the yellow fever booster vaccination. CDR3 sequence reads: CASSSAGTGSGNTIYF. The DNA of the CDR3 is TGTGCCAGCAGTTCCGCCGGGACAGGATCTGGAAACACCATATATTTT.